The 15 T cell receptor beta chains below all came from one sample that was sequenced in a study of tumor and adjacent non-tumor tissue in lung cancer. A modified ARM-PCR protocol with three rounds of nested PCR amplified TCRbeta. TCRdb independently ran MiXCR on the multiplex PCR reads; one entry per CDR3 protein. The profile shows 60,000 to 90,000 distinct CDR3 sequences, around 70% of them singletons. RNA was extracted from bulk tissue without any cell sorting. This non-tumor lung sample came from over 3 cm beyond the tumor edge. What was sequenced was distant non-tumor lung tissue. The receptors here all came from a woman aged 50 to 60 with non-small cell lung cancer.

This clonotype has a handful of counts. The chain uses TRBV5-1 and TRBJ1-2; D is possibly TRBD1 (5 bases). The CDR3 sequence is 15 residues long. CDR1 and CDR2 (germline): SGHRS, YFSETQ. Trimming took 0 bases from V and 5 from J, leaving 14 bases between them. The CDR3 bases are TGCGCCAGCAGCTTGGATTTTGGGGGTTCGTATGGCTACACCTTC. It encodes CASSLDFGGSYGYTF. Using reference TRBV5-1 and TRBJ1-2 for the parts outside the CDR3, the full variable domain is KAGVTQTPRYLIKTRGQQVTLSCSPISGHRSVSWYQQTPGQGLQFLFEYFSETQRNKGNFPGRFSGRQFSNSRSEMNVSTLELGDSALYLCASSLDFGGSYGYTFGSGTRLTVV.

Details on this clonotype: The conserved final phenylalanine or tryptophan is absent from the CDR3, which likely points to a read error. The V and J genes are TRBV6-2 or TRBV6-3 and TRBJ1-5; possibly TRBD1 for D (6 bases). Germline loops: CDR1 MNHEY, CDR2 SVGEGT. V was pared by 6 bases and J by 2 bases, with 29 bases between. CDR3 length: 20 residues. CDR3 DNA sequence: TGTGCCAGCAGCCCAGCCCGCCAAACAGGGTTTCGAGTTGGCAATCAGCCCCAGCATCTT. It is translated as CASSPARQTGFRVGNQPQHL.

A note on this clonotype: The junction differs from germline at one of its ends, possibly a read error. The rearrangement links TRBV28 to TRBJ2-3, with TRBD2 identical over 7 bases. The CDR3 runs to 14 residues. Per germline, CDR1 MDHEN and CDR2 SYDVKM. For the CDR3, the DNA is TGTGCCAGCTTGGGAGGGTACGGCACAGAAACGCAGTATTTT. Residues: CASLGGYGTETQYF.

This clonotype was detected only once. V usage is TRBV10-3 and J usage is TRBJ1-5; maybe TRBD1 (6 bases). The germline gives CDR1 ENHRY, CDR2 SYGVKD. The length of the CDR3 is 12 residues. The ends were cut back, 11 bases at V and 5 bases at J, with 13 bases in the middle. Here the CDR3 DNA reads TGTGCCCCAAAGGCAGGGGATCAGCCCCAGCATTTT. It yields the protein CAPKAGDQPQHF.

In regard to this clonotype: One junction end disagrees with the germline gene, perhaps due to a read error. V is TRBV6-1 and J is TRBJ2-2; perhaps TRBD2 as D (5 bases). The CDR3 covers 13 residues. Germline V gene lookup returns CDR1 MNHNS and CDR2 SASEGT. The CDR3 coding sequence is TGTGCCGGCCTAGTGGGGAACACTGGGGAGCTGTATTTT. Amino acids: CAGLVGNTGELYF.

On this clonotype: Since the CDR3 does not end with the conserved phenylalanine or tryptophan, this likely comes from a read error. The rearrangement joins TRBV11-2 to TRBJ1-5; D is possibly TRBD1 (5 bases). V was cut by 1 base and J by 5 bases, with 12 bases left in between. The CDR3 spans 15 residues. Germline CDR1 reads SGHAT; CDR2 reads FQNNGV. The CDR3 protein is CASSLAGRGDQPQHL. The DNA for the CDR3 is TGTGCCAGCAGCTTAGCGGGCCGGGGCGATCAGCCCCAGCATCTT.

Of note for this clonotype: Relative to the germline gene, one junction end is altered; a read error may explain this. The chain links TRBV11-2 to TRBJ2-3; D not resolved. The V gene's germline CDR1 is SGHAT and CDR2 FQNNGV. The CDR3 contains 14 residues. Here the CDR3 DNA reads TGTGCCAACAGCCTAACCCGAGTCGCAGAAACGCAGTATTTT. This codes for CANSLTRVAETQYF.

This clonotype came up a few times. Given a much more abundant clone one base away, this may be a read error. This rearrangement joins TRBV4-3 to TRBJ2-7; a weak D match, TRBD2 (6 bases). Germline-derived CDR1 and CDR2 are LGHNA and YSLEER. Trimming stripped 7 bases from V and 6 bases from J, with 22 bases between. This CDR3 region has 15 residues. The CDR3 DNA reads TGCGCCAGCAACCACGACCCGGGACTCACCTCCGAGCAGTACTTC. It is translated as CASNHDPGLTSEQYF.

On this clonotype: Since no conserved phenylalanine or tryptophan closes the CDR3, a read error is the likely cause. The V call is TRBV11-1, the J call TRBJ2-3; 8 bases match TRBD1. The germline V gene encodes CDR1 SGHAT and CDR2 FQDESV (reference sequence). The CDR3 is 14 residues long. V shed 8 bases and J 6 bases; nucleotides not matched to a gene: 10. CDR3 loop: CASCIATGGDTQYL. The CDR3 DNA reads TGTGCCAGCTGCATAGCTACAGGGGGTGATACGCAGTATCTT.

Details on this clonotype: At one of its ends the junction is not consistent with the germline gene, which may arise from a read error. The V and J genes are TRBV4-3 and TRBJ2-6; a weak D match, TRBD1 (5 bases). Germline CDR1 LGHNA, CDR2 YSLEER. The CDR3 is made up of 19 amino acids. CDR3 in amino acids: CASSPQGIGHFSGTNVLTF. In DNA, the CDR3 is TGCGCCAGCAGCCCTCAGGGTATCGGGCATTTCTCTGGGACCAACGTCCTGACTTTC.

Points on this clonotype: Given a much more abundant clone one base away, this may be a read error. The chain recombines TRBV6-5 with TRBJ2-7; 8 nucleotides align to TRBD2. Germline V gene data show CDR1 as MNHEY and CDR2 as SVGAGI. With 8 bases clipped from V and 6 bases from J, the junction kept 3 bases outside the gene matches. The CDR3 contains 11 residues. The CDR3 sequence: CASCRGGEQYF. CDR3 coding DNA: TGTGCCAGCTGTCGGGGGGGCGAGCAGTACTTC.

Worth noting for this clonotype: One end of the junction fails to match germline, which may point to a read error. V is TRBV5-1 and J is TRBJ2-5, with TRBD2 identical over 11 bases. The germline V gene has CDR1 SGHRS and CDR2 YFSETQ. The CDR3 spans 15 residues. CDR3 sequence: CASSPRLAGKDTQYF. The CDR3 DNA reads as TGCGCCAGCAGCCCGAGACTAGCGGGAAAAGATACCCAGTACTTC. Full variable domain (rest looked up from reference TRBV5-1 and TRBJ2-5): KAGVTQTPRYLIKTRGQQVTLSCSPISGHRSVSWYQQTPGQGLQFLFEYFSETQRNKGNFPGRFSGRQFSNSRSEMNVSTLELGDSALYLCASSPRLAGKDTQYFGPGTRLLVL.

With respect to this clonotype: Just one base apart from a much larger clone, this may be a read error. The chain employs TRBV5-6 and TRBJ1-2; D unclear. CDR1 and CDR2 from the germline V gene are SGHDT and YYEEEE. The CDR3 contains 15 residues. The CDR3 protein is CVSSTDRRKGGGYTF. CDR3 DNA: TGTGTCAGCAGTACGGACCGGCGAAAAGGCGGAGGCTACACCTTC.

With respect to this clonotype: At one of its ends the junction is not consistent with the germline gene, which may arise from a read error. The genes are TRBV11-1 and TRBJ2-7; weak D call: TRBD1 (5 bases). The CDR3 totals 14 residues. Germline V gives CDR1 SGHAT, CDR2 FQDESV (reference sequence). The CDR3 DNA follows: TGTACCAGCAACCCCGCAGGGTCTGTTTACGAGCAGTACTTC. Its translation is CTSNPAGSVYEQYF. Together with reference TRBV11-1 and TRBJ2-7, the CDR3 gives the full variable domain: EAEVAQSPRYKITEKSQAVAFWCDPISGHATLYWYRQILGQGPELLVQFQDESVVDDSQLPKDRFSAERLKGVDSTLKIQPAELGDSAMYLCTSNPAGSVYEQYFGPGTRLTVT.

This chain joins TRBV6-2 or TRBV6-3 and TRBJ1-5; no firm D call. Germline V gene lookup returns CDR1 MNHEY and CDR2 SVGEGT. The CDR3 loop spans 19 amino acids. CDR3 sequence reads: CGSFESVVYVSGLNQPQHF. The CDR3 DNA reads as TGTGGCAGTTTCGAATCTGTGGTATATGTCAGCGGTCTTAATCAGCCCCAGCATTTT.